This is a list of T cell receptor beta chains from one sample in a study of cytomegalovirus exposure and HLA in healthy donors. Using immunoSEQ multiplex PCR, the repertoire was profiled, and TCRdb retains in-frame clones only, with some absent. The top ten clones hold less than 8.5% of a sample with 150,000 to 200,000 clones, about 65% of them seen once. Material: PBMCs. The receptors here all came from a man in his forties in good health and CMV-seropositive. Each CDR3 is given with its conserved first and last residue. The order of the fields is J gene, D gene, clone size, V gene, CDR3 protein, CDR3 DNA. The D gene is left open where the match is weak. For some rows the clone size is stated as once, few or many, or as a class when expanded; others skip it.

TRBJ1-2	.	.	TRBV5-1	CASSLEAGSYGYTF	TGCGCCAGCAGCTTGGAGGCCGGGTCCTATGGCTACACCTTC
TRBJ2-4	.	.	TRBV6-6	CASSYGAGGVIQYF	TGTGCCAGCAGCTACGGGGCAGGCGGGGTCATTCAGTACTTC
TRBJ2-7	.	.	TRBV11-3	CASSLGIEGGEQYF	TGTGCCAGCAGCTTAGGGATTGAGGGAGGCGAGCAGTACTTC
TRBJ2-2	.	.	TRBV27	CASSLGRTGELFF	TGTGCCAGCAGTTTAGGGCGAACCGGGGAGCTGTTTTTT
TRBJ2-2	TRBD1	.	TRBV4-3	CASSQDPGQGVNGELFF	TGCGCCAGCAGCCAAGATCCGGGACAGGGGGTTAACGGGGAGCTGTTTTTT
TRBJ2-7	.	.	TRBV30	CAWSASYEQYF	TGTGCCTGGAGTGCTAGCTACGAGCAGTACTTC
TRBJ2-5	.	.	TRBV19	CASSTPTGRLETQYF	TGTGCCAGTAGTACCCCTACAGGGCGCCTAGAGACCCAGTACTTC
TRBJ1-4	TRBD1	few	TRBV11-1	CASSATGTGVEKLFF	TGTGCCAGCAGCGCTACCGGGACAGGGGTCGAAAAACTGTTTTTT
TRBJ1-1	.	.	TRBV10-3	CAISGQVNTEAFF	TGTGCCATCAGTGGTCAGGTGAACACTGAAGCTTTCTTT
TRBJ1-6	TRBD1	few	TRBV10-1	CASSESGTGSSYNSPLHF	TGCGCCAGCAGTGAGTCTGGGACAGGGTCGTCCTATAATTCACCCCTCCACTTT
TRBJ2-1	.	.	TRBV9	CASSVGVRGRLGDEQFF	TGTGCCAGCAGCGTAGGTGTCAGGGGTCGTTTGGGCGATGAGCAGTTCTTC
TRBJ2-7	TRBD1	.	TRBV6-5	CASSFRDRVNYEQYF	TGTGCCAGCAGTTTTCGGGACAGGGTGAACTACGAGCAGTACTTC
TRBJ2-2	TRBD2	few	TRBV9	CASSVARASGDNGELFF	TGTGCCAGCAGCGTAGCTCGGGCTAGCGGGGATAACGGGGAGCTGTTTTTT
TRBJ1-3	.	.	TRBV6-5	CASSATEYSGNTIYF	TGTGCCAGCAGTGCTACAGAGTACTCTGGAAACACCATATATTTT
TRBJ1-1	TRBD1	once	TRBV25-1	CASSGGQGNTEAFF	TGTGCCAGCAGTGGGGGACAGGGAAACACTGAAGCTTTCTTT
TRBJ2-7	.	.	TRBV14	CASSQANRVYEQYF	TGTGCCAGCAGCCAAGCAAACAGGGTGTACGAGCAGTACTTC
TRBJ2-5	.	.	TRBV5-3	CARSLNGQSSGETQYF	TGTGCCAGAAGCTTGAACGGCCAGAGCTCGGGAGAGACCCAGTACTTC
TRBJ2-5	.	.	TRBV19	CASSTGDAQETQYF	TGTGCCAGTAGTACGGGGGACGCACAAGAGACCCAGTACTTC
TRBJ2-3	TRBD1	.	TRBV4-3	CASSPGTGLVDTQYF	TGCGCCAGCAGCCCCGGGACAGGGTTAGTTGATACGCAGTATTTT
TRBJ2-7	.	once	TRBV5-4	CASSLGGRTSYEQYF	TGTGCCAGCAGCTTGGGGGGCCGAACCTCCTACGAGCAGTACTTC